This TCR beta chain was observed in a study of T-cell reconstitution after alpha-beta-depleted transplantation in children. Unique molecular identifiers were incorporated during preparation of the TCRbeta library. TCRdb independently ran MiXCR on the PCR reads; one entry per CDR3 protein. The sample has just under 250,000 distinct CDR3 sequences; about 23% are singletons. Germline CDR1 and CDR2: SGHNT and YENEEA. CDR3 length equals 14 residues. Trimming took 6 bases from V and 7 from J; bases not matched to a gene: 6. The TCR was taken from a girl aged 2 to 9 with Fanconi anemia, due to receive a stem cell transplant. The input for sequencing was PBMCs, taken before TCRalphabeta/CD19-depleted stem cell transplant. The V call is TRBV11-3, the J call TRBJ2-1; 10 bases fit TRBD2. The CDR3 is CASSSGLASNEQFF. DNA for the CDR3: TGTGCCAGCAGTTCGGGACTAGCGTCGAATGAGCAGTTCTTC.